What follows are 10 T cell receptor beta chains derived from one specimen sequenced in a study of blood T cells in healthy people across ages. A second PCR, run for about 6 to 11 cycles, used a sample-barcoded 5' primer plus a J-beta primer mix. TCRdb recomputed calls from the 5' RACE reads with MiXCR, one row per CDR3 protein. Of 1.6 million or so distinct CDR3 sequences listed, roughly 32% are singletons. Sequenced input: blood. The receptors originated from a woman aged 25 to 39 in good health.

This clonotype was recorded a few times. The chain uses TRBV15 and TRBJ2-1, with D possibly TRBD2 on 5 matching bases. Trimming left V 0 bases short and J 6 bases short, with 9 bases between. The CDR3 is made up of 14 amino acids. Germline CDR1 reads LNHNV; CDR2 reads YYDKDF (reference sequence). In DNA, the CDR3 is TGTGCCACCAGCAGAGATGGGAGCGGCAATGAGCAGTTCTTC. Translated, it gives CATSRDGSGNEQFF. Filled out from reference TRBV15 and TRBJ2-1, the complete variable domain reads DAMVIQNPRYQVTQFGKPVTLSCSQTLNHNVMYWYQQKSSQAPKLLFHYYDKDFNNEADTPDNFQSRRPNTSFCFLDIRSPGLGDTAMYLCATSRDGSGNEQFFGPGTRLTVL.

This clonotype was counted only a few times. A read error may explain this, as a much larger clone is one base away. V gene TRBV12-3 or TRBV12-4 combines with J gene TRBJ2-7; possible D gene TRBD1, 5 bases. V lost 5 bases and J lost 2, with 10 bases in between. CDR3 length: 13 amino acids. CDR3 DNA sequence: TGTGCCAGCAGTCAGGGTAGGCCCTACGAGCAGTACTTC. Translation: CASSQGRPYEQYF.

There are a few counts of this clonotype. The J gene is TRBJ1-5, the V gene TRBV6-2 or TRBV6-3; no definite D call. Trimming cost V 2 bases and J 2 bases, with 4 bases left between them. The CDR3 is 13 residues long. CDR1 MNHEY and CDR2 SVGEGT come from the germline V gene. This CDR3 reads CASSYRRNQPQHF. The CDR3 nucleotides read TGTGCCAGCAGTTACAGACGCAATCAGCCCCAGCATTTT.

This clonotype was counted between two and nine times. The chain uses TRBV9 and TRBJ1-5, with D possibly TRBD1 on 6 matching bases. CDR1 is SGDLS, CDR2 YYNGEE, per germline. This CDR3 has 14 residues. V was pared by 3 bases and J by 7 bases, with 14 bases between. CDR3 sequence: CASSARGSGQPQHF. CDR3 coding DNA: TGTGCCAGCAGCGCCAGGGGATCGGGGCAGCCCCAGCATTTT. Filled out from reference TRBV9 and TRBJ1-5, the complete variable domain reads DSGVTQTPKHLITATGQRVTLRCSPRSGDLSVYWYQQSLDQGLQFLIQYYNGEERAKGNILERFSAQQFPDLHSELNLSSLELGDSALYFCASSARGSGQPQHFGDGTRLSIL.

This clonotype was counted between two and nine times. CDR3 amino acids: CASIDGVGAFF. As DNA, the CDR3 is TGTGCCAGCATCGACGGGGTTGGAGCTTTCTTT. The gene calls are TRBV6-5 and TRBJ1-1; D is ambiguous. There are 11 residues in the CDR3. Trimming removed 7 bases from V and 10 bases from J, with 13 bases in between. CDR1 and CDR2 from the germline V gene are MNHEY and SVGAGI.

This clonotype was detected a few times. This rearrangement joins TRBV20-1 to TRBJ2-1; 9 bases line up with TRBD1. The germline CDR1 and CDR2 sequences are DFQATT and SNEGSKA (reference sequence). The trim removed 0 bases at V and 8 bases at J, leaving 8 bases unmatched. This CDR3 is built from 15 residues. CDR3 nucleotides: TGCAGTGCTAGAGACCAAGGCACAGGGGGCGATGAGCAGTTCTTC. Translated, it gives CSARDQGTGGDEQFF.

The V call is TRBV20-1, the J call TRBJ2-6; the match to TRBD1 covers 8 bases. From germline, CDR1 is DFQATT and CDR2 SNEGSKA (reference sequence). The CDR3 is made up of 16 amino acids. Trimming at V came to 1 base and at J to 4 bases, leaving 6 bases not matched to a gene. For the CDR3, the DNA is TGCAGTGCTAGAGTCAGACAGGGGACCGGGGCCAACGTCCTGACTTTC. This translates into CSARVRQGTGANVLTF.

This clonotype was counted between two and nine times. The rearrangement links TRBV20-1 to TRBJ2-5; TRBD2 matches at 11 bases. J was trimmed by 5 bases and V by 4 bases; bases with no gene match: 9. Germline V gives CDR1 DFQATT, CDR2 SNEGSKA (reference sequence). This CDR3 has 15 amino acids. CDR3 coding DNA: TGCAGTGCTACCCCGACTAGCGGGAAGGGGGAGACCCAGTACTTC. It codes for CSATPTSGKGETQYF.

The chain joins TRBV6-5 to TRBJ1-2; weak D call: TRBD1 (6 bases). V lost 2 bases and J lost 0, with 10 bases in between. Per the germline V gene, CDR1 is MNHEY and CDR2 is SVGAGI. This CDR3 region has 15 residues. This chain's CDR3 is CASSYGGGTNYGYTF. The CDR3 DNA sequence: TGTGCCAGCAGTTACGGAGGGGGAACTAACTATGGCTACACCTTC.

The V and J genes are TRBV2 and TRBJ2-7, with D unclear. V was cut by 7 bases and J by 0 bases, with 10 bases left in between. The CDR3 is made up of 13 amino acids. The germline V gene has CDR1 SNHLY and CDR2 FYNNEI. The CDR3 loop is CASIVQSSYEQYF. The CDR3 DNA follows: TGTGCCAGCATCGTCCAGAGCTCCTACGAGCAGTACTTC.